The 9 T cell receptor beta chains listed next were all sequenced from one sample in a study of CD8+ T cells in alopecia areata. After isolation, RNA underwent reverse transcription to generate cDNA as the sequencing template. Sequencing was performed with immunoSEQ multiplex PCR; in TCRdb, only in-frame clones are kept and a portion is missing. This table holds fewer than 250,000 clones, about 53% found once. The starting material was CD4+ T cells sorted from blood, obtained at week 0. These TCRs come from a human donor with alopecia areata.

The chain recombines TRBV5-1 with TRBJ1-1, with D uncertain. In germline, CDR1 is SGHRS, CDR2 YFSETQ. There are 12 residues in the CDR3. With 3 bases removed from V and 1 base from J, the gap between germline ends came to 4 bases. The CDR3, as DNA: TGCGCCAGCAGCTATGAGAACACTGAAGCTTTCTTT. Residues: CASSYENTEAFF.

The chain combines TRBV30 with TRBJ2-7; 8 bases align to TRBD1. CDR3 length equals 14 residues. V lost 4 bases, J lost 2 bases, and 7 bases stayed unmatched. Germline CDR1 GTSNPN, CDR2 SVGIG (reference sequence). In DNA form, the CDR3 reads TGTGCCTGGACCTTCGGGACAGGAGCCTACGAGCAGTACTTC. Amino acid sequence: CAWTFGTGAYEQYF.

The table lists this clone with many counts. The chain joins TRBV7-9 to TRBJ1-4; 7 bases agree with TRBD1. V lost 7 bases and J lost 5; bases outside the gene matches: 7. The CDR3 is made up of 14 amino acids. CDR1 and CDR2 (germline): SEHNR, FQNEAQ (reference sequence). The CDR3 protein is CASKPGTANEKLFF. The DNA of the CDR3 is TGTGCCAGCAAACCTGGGACAGCAAATGAAAAACTGTTTTTT.

The V and J genes are TRBV27 and TRBJ2-3, with TRBD1 matching over 12 bases. Per the germline V gene, CDR1 is MNHEY and CDR2 is SMNVEV (reference sequence). V gave up 3 bases and J gave up 5 bases; unmatched junction bases: 3. The CDR3 is 15 residues long. Here the CDR3 DNA reads TGTGCCAGCAGTTTCAGGGACAGGGGGCGAGATACGCAGTATTTT. As protein: CASSFRDRGRDTQYF.

This clone was seen once. The chain carries TRBV30 and TRBJ2-2; tentatively, D is TRBD2 (6 bases). The CDR3 sequence is 15 residues long. Trimming cost V 3 bases and J 4 bases, with 15 bases left between them. CDR1 GTSNPN and CDR2 SVGIG come from the germline V gene (reference sequence). The CDR3 DNA reads as TGTGCCTGGAGGGGAGGCACGTACCCCACCGGGGAGCTGTTTTTT. As protein: CAWRGGTYPTGELFF.

The chain carries TRBV27 and TRBJ1-2; TRBD1 is a possible D gene (5 bases). The CDR3 has 12 residues. V dropped 6 bases and J dropped 8 bases, with 13 bases sitting between them. The germline V gene has CDR1 MNHEY and CDR2 SMNVEV (reference sequence). The CDR3 DNA reads TGTGCCAGCAGCGGGCAGGGTGGGGGCTACACCTTC. This encodes CASSGQGGGYTF.

Only a few counts were recorded for this clone. The J gene is TRBJ1-6, the V gene TRBV2, with 8 bases matching TRBD1. Germline trimming cut 10 bases from V and 5 bases from J; bases unmatched to any gene: 7. Germline V gene sequence: CDR1 SNHLY, CDR2 FYNNEI. CDR3 length: 14 residues. CDR3 protein: CATTTQGDNSPLHF. For the CDR3, the DNA is TGTGCCACCACAACACAGGGGGATAATTCACCCCTCCACTTT. Complete variable domain (other parts from reference TRBV2 and TRBJ1-6): EPEVTQTPSHQVTQMGQEVILRCVPISNHLYFYWYRQILGQKVEFLVSFYNNEISEKSEIFDDQFSVERPDGSNFTLKIRSTKLEDSAMYFCATTTQGDNSPLHFGNGTRLTVT.

The chain combines TRBV19 with TRBJ1-1, with a weak D call TRBD1 (6 bases). This CDR3 spans 15 amino acids. V lost 6 bases and J lost 6, with 20 bases in between. CDR1 and CDR2 (germline): LNHDA, SQIVND (reference sequence). The DNA of the CDR3 is TGTGCCAGTAGACCGTCACAGGGACTCGGCGCTGAAGCTTTCTTT. As protein: CASRPSQGLGAEAFF.

The J gene is TRBJ2-1, the V gene TRBV7-8; D is possibly TRBD1 (6 bases). CDR3 length: 17 amino acids. Germline lookup yields CDR1 SGHVS and CDR2 FQNEAQ. The ends were cut back, 7 bases at V and 0 bases at J, with 19 bases in the middle. The CDR3 here is CASTVQKGTTSYNEQFF. CDR3 coding DNA: TGTGCCAGCACCGTGCAAAAAGGGACAACCTCCTACAATGAGCAGTTCTTC.